This T cell receptor beta chain was documented in a study of tumor-infiltrating lymphocytes in glioblastoma multiforme. Three nested ARM-PCR rounds with V-beta and C-beta primers built TCRB libraries. One entry per CDR3 protein, called by TCRdb with MiXCR from the multiplex PCR reads. In the table there are under 35,000 distinct CDR3 sequences, around 60% of which are singletons. In regard to this clonotype: The germline gene is not matched at one end of the junction; a read error may be the cause.

Sequencing was performed on brain tumor tissue. This receptor was taken from a male donor with glioblastoma.

CDR3 in DNA: TGCAACGTTCTTATGGAGTATGAGCAGTTCTTC. It translates to CNVLMEYEQFF. The chain combines TRBV29-1 with TRBJ2-1; D call uncertain. The germline V gene encodes CDR1 SQVTM and CDR2 ANQGSEA. The CDR3 contains 11 residues.